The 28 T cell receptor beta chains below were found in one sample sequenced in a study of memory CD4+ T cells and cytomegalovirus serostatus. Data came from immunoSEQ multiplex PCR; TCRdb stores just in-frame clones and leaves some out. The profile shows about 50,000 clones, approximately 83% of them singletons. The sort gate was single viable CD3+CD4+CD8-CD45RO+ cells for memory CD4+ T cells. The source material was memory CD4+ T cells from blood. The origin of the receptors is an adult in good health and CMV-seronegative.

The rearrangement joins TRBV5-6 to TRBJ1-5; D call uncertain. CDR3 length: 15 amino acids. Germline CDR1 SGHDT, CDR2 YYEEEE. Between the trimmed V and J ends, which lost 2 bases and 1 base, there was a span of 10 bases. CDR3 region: CASSFFSVSNQPQHF. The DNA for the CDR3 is TGTGCCAGCAGCTTCTTCTCGGTAAGCAATCAGCCCCAGCATTTT.

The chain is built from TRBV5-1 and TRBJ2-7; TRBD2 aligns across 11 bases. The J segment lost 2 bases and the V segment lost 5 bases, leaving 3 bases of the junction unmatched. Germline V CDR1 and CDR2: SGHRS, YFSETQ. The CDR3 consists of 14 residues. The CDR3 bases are TGCGCCAGCAGATCGGGACTAGCGGCCTACGAGCAGTACTTC. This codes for CASRSGLAAYEQYF.

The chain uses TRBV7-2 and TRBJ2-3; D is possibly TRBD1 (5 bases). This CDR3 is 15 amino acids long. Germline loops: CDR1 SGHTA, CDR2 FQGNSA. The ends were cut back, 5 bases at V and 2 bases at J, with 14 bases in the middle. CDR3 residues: CASSLGHRATDTQYF. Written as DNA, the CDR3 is TGTGCCAGCAGCCTAGGACACCGGGCCACAGATACGCAGTATTTT.

CDR3 protein: CAISESEGGYGYTF. The CDR3 coding sequence is TGTGCCATCAGTGAGTCAGAAGGGGGGTATGGCTACACCTTC. The chain recombines TRBV10-3 with TRBJ1-2, with TRBD1 as a possible D gene (6 bases). CDR3 length: 14 residues. V was shortened by 0 bases and J by 5 bases, with 10 bases between the two germline ends. Germline loops: CDR1 ENHRY, CDR2 SYGVKD.

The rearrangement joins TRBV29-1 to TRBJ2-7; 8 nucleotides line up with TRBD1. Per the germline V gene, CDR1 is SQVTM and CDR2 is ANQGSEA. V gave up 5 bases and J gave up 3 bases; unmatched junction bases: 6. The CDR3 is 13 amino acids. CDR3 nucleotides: TGCAGCGTTAGGCAGGGGGCGGACTACGAGCAGTACTTC. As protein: CSVRQGADYEQYF.

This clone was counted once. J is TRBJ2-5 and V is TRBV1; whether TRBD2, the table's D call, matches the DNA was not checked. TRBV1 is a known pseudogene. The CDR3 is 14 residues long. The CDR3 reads CTSSQDRGTETQYF. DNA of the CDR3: TGCACCAGCAGCCAAGATCGGGGGACGGAGACCCAGTACTTC.

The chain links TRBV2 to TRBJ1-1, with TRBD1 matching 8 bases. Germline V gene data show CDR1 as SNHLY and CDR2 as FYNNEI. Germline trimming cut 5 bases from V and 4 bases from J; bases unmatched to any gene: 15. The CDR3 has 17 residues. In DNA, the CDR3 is TGTGCCAGCAGTTCATATATAGGACAGGGCTCGGGCACTGAAGCTTTCTTT. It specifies CASSSYIGQGSGTEAFF.

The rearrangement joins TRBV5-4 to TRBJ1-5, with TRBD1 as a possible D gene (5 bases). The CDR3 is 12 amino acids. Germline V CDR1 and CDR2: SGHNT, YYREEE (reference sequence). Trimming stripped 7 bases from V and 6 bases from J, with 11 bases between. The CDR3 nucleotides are TGTGCCAGCCTGGGGCTGTTTCAGCCCCAGCATTTT. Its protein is CASLGLFQPQHF.

The CDR3 coding sequence is TGTGCCAGCAGAGAGGTGAACACTGAAGCTTTCTTT. The encoded protein is CASREVNTEAFF. This chain connects TRBV28 to TRBJ1-1, with unresolved D. From germline, CDR1 is MDHEN and CDR2 SYDVKM. The V end lost 6 bases, the J end lost 0 bases, and 5 bases lay between the germline ends. The CDR3 is 12 residues long.

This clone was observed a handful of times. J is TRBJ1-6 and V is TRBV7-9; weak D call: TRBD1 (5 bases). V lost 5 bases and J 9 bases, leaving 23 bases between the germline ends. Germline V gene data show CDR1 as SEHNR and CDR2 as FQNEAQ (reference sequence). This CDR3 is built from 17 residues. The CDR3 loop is CASSVTPIREGSSPLHF. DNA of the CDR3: TGTGCCAGCAGCGTTACTCCCATAAGGGAGGGGAGTTCACCCCTCCACTTT. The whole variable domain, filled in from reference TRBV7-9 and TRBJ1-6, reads DTGVSQNPRHKITKRGQNVTFRCDPISEHNRLYWYRQTLGQGPEFLTYFQNEAQLEKSRLLSDRFSAERPKGSFSTLEIQRTEQGDSAMYLCASSVTPIREGSSPLHFGNGTRLTVT.

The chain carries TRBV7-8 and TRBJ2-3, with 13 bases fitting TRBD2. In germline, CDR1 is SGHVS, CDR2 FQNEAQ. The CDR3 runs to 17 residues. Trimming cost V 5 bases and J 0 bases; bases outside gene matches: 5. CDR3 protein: CASSRLAGGSSTDTQYF. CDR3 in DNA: TGTGCCAGCAGCAGACTAGCGGGGGGATCTAGCACAGATACGCAGTATTTT.

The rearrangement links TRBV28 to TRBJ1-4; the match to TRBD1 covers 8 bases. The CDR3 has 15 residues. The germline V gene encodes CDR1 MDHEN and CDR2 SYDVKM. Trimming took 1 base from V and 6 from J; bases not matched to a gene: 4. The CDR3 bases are TGTGCCAGCAGTTTATTGCAGGGGGCCTATGAAAAACTGTTTTTT. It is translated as CASSLLQGAYEKLFF.

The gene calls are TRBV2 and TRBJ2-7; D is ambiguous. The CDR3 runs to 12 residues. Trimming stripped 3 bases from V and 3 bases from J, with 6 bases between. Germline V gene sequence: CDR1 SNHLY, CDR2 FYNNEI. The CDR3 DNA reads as TGTGCCAGCAGTGATCAGTTCTACGAGCAGTACTTC. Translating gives CASSDQFYEQYF.

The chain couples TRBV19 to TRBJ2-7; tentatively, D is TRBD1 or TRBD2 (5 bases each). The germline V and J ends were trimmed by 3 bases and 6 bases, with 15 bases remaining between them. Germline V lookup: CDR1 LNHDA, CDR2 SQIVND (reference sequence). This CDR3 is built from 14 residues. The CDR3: CASSIRERNSEQYF. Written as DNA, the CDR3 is TGTGCCAGTAGTATCAGGGAGAGGAATAGCGAGCAGTACTTC.

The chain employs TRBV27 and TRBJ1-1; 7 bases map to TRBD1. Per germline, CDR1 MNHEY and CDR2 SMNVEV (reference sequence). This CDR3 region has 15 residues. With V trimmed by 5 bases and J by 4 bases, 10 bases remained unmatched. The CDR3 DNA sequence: TGTGCCAGCAGTCTGAGACAGGGCGGGGGCACTGAAGCTTTCTTT. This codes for CASSLRQGGGTEAFF.

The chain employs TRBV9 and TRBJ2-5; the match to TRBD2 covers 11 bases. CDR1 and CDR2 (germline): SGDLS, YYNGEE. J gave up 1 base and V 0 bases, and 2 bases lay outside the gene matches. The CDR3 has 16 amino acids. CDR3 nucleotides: TGTGCCAGCAGCGTAGGACTAGCGGGGCCCCAAGAGACCCAGTACTTC. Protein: CASSVGLAGPQETQYF.

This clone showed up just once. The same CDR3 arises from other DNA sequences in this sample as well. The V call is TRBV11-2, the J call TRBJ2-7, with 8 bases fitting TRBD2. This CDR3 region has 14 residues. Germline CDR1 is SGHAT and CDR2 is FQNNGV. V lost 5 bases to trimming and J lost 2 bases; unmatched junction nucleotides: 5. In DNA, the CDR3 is TGTGCCAGCAGCCCACCGGGAGGGACCTACGAGCAGTACTTC. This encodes CASSPPGGTYEQYF.

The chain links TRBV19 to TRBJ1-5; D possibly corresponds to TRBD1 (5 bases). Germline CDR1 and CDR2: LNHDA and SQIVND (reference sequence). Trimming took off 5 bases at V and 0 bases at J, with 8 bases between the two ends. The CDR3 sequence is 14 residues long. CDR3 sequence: CASSPGGSNQPQHF. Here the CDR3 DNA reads TGTGCCAGTAGTCCCGGGGGTAGCAATCAGCCCCAGCATTTT. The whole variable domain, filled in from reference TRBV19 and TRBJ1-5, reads DGGITQSPKYLFRKEGQNVTLSCEQNLNHDAMYWYRQDPGQGLRLIYYSQIVNDFQKGDIAEGYSVSREKKESFPLTVTSAQKNPTAFYLCASSPGGSNQPQHFGDGTRLSIL.

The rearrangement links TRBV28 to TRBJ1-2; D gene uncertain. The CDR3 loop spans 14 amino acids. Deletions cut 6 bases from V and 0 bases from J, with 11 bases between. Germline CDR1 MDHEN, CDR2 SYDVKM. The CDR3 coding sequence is TGTGCCAGCAGGATAGGAGGAGCTAACTATGGCTACACCTTC. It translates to CASRIGGANYGYTF.

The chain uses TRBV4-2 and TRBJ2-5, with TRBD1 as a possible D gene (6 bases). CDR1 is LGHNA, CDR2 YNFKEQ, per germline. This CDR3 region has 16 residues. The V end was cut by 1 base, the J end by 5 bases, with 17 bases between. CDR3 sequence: CASSQAGTILKETQYF. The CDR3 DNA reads TGTGCCAGCAGCCAAGCCGGGACAATCCTCAAGGAGACCCAGTACTTC.

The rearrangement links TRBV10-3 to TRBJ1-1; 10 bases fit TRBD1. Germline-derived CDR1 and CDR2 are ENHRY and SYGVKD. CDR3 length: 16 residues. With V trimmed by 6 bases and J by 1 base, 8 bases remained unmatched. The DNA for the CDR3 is TGTGCCATCAGGGGGGGACAGGGGTTGGAGAACACTGAAGCTTTCTTT. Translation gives CAIRGGQGLENTEAFF.

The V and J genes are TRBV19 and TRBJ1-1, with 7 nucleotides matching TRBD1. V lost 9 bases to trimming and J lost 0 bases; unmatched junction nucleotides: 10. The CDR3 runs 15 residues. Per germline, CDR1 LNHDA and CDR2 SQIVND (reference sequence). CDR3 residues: CASAPDGTVNTEAFF. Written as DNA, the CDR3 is TGTGCCAGCGCCCCCGATGGGACAGTGAACACTGAAGCTTTCTTT.

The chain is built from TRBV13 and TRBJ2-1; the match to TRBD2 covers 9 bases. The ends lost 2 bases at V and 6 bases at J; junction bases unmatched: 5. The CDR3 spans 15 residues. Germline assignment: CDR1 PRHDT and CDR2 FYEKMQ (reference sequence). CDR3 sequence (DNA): TGTGCCAGCAGCTTAAGGCGGGGGGGCTCCAATGAGCAGTTCTTC. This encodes CASSLRRGGSNEQFF.

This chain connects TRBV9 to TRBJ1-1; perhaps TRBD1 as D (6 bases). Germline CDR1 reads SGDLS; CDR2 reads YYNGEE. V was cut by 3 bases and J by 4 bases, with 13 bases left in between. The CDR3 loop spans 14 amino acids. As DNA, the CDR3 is TGTGCCAGCAGCGCCTTGGACAGCCTCACTGAAGCTTTCTTT. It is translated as CASSALDSLTEAFF.

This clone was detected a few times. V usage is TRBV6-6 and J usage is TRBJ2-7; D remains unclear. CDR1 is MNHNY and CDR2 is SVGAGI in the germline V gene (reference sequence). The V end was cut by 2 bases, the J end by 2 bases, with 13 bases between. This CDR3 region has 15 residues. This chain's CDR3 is CASSYPAERTYEQYF. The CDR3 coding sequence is TGTGCCAGCAGTTACCCGGCAGAGAGAACCTACGAGCAGTACTTC.

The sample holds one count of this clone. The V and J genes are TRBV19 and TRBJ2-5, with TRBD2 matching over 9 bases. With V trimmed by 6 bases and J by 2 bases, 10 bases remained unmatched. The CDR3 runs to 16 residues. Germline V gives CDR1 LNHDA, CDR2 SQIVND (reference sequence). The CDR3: CASRGIATSGQETQYF. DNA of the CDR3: TGTGCCAGTAGGGGAATTGCGACTAGCGGTCAAGAGACCCAGTACTTC.

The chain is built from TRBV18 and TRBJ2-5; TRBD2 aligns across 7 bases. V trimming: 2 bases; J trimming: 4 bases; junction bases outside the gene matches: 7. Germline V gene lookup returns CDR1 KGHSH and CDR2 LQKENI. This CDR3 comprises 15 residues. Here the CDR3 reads CASSPTSVKVETQYF. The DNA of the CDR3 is TGTGCCAGCTCACCAACTAGCGTAAAAGTAGAGACCCAGTACTTC.

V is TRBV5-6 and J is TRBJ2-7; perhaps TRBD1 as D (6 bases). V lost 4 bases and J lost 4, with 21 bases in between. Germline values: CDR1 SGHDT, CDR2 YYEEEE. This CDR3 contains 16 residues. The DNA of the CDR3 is TGTGCCAGCAGCCACCCCCCAGGGACACCCCTTTACGAGCAGTACTTC. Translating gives CASSHPPGTPLYEQYF.